These 22 T cell receptor beta chains originate from one sample sequenced in a study of CD8+ T cells in alopecia areata. Extracted RNA was reverse transcribed into cDNA, the sequencing template. Profiling relied on immunoSEQ multiplex PCR, and the TCRdb table lists in-frame clones only, not all of them. The sample lists about 120,000 clones; roughly two fifths were seen once. The sample consisted of CD4+ T cells sorted from blood. These receptors came from a human donor with alopecia areata.

The gene calls are TRBV5-1 and TRBJ2-3; 9 bases match TRBD1. The CDR3 contains 15 residues. CDR1 is SGHRS, CDR2 YFSETQ, per germline. V shed 4 bases and J 4 bases; nucleotides not matched to a gene: 7. The CDR3 reads CASSRGQGGADTQYF. CDR3 nucleotide sequence: TGCGCCAGCAGCCGGGGACAGGGCGGCGCAGATACGCAGTATTTT.

This rearrangement joins TRBV7-2 to TRBJ2-1; D gene ambiguous. Deletions cut 3 bases from V and 4 bases from J, with 13 bases between. CDR3 length: 15 residues. CDR1 is SGHTA, CDR2 FQGNSA, per germline. The CDR3 spells CASSLGPYLYNEQFF. The CDR3 DNA is TGTGCCAGCAGCTTGGGCCCCTATCTTTACAATGAGCAGTTCTTC.

The sample holds a few counts of this clone. The chain carries TRBV29-1 and TRBJ2-2; D uncertain. V gave up 7 bases and J gave up 4 bases, with 10 bases separating them. Germline V CDR1 and CDR2: SQVTM, ANQGSEA. This CDR3 has 12 residues. The CDR3 nucleotides read TGCAGCGCAGAGAGAGGCACCGGGGAGCTGTTTTTT. It yields the protein CSAERGTGELFF.

V is TRBV5-1 and J is TRBJ2-6, with a weak D call TRBD1 (6 bases). The V end lost 0 bases, the J end lost 0 bases, and 7 bases lay between the germline ends. The CDR3 covers 16 residues. CDR1 SGHRS and CDR2 YFSETQ come from the germline V gene. The CDR3 DNA reads as TGCGCCAGCAGCTTGGACAGGGACTCTGGGGCCAACGTCCTGACTTTC. It translates to CASSLDRDSGANVLTF. The full variable domain, with the rest looked up from reference TRBV5-1 and TRBJ2-6, is KAGVTQTPRYLIKTRGQQVTLSCSPISGHRSVSWYQQTPGQGLQFLFEYFSETQRNKGNFPGRFSGRQFSNSRSEMNVSTLELGDSALYLCASSLDRDSGANVLTFGAGSRLTVL.

The sample holds a few counts of this clone. The chain joins TRBV2 to TRBJ2-6; D not resolved. This CDR3 has 13 amino acids. The germline V gene encodes CDR1 SNHLY and CDR2 FYNNEI. V gave up 10 bases and J gave up 4 bases, with 11 bases separating them. In DNA, the CDR3 is TGTGCCACAAGCTTGGGCGGGGCCAACGTCCTGACTTTC. Residues: CATSLGGANVLTF.

This clone was seen a few times. This chain connects TRBV4-3 to TRBJ1-1; the D is unclear. Germline V gene lookup returns CDR1 LGHNA and CDR2 YSLEER. V lost 4 bases and J 0 bases, leaving 9 bases between the germline ends. The CDR3 totals 14 residues. CDR3 sequence: CASSLDGMNTEAFF. DNA for the CDR3: TGCGCCAGCAGCCTCGACGGGATGAACACTGAAGCTTTCTTT.

This clone has only a few counts. The gene calls are TRBV2 and TRBJ1-5; D is unresolved. V was clipped by 0 bases and J by 3 bases, with 12 bases between them. The CDR3 runs to 16 residues. Germline loops: CDR1 SNHLY, CDR2 FYNNEI. The CDR3 is CASSEAPGGVNQPQHF. The CDR3 nucleotides are TGTGCCAGCAGTGAAGCGCCGGGAGGTGTCAATCAGCCCCAGCATTTT. The entire variable domain, with the rest obtained from reference TRBV2 and TRBJ1-5, is as follows: EPEVTQTPSHQVTQMGQEVILRCVPISNHLYFYWYRQILGQKVEFLVSFYNNEISEKSEIFDDQFSVERPDGSNFTLKIRSTKLEDSAMYFCASSEAPGGVNQPQHFGDGTRLSIL.

The gene calls are TRBV28 and TRBJ1-1; D might be TRBD1 (5 bases). The CDR3 has 13 amino acids. The germline CDR1 and CDR2 sequences are MDHEN and SYDVKM. V lost 6 bases and J lost 1, with 9 bases in between. DNA of the CDR3: TGTGCCAGCAGATGGCAGGGGAACACTGAAGCTTTCTTT. Translated, it gives CASRWQGNTEAFF.

V and J are TRBV29-1 and TRBJ1-1, with D tentatively TRBD1 (6 bases). Germline lookup yields CDR1 SQVTM and CDR2 ANQGSEA. The CDR3 sequence is 13 residues long. The V gene lost 7 bases and the J gene lost 0 bases, with 12 bases spanning the gap. Here the CDR3 reads CSANRDMNTEAFF. Here the CDR3 DNA reads TGCAGCGCGAACAGGGATATGAACACTGAAGCTTTCTTT. The full variable domain, rest sourced from reference TRBV29-1 and TRBJ1-1, is SAVISQKPSRDICQRGTSLTIQCQVDSQVTMMFWYRQQPGQSLTLIATANQGSEATYESGFVIDKFPISRPNLTFSTLTVSNMSPEDSSIYLCSANRDMNTEAFFGQGTRLTVV.

In this sample, this clone turned up once. This sequence joins TRBV2 and TRBJ1-2, with TRBD1 as a possible D gene (5 bases). The CDR3 is 14 residues long. V was cut by 6 bases and J by 6 bases, with 17 bases left in between. CDR1 and CDR2 from the germline V gene are SNHLY and FYNNEI. CDR3 residues: CASRSQGRGHGYTF. The CDR3 nucleotides are TGTGCCAGCAGGAGCCAGGGACGGGGACATGGCTACACCTTC. Full variable domain (remainder filled in from reference TRBV2 and TRBJ1-2): EPEVTQTPSHQVTQMGQEVILRCVPISNHLYFYWYRQILGQKVEFLVSFYNNEISEKSEIFDDQFSVERPDGSNFTLKIRSTKLEDSAMYFCASRSQGRGHGYTFGSGTRLTVV.

This chain joins TRBV28 and TRBJ1-2; D is unclear. The V end was cut by 11 bases, the J end by 2 bases, with 18 bases between. This CDR3 comprises 14 residues. CDR1 MDHEN and CDR2 SYDVKM come from the germline V gene. This CDR3 reads CALRREGANYGYTF. The CDR3 nucleotides read TGTGCCTTGAGAAGGGAGGGCGCGAACTATGGCTACACCTTC.

This clone was counted a single time. V gene TRBV7-2 combines with J gene TRBJ2-5, with D unclear. The CDR3 spans 14 residues. Germline CDR1 and CDR2: SGHTA and FQGNSA. V lost 1 base and J lost 2, with 8 bases in between. Here the CDR3 DNA reads TGTGCCAGCAGCTTAGGAGTAGAACAAGAGACCCAGTACTTC. Amino acid sequence: CASSLGVEQETQYF.

The V gene is TRBV11-2, the J gene TRBJ1-1; D is uncertain. The CDR3 has 13 amino acids. Germline lookup yields CDR1 SGHAT and CDR2 FQNNGV. Trimming removed 4 bases at V and 0 bases at J, with 6 bases between. CDR3 coding DNA: TGTGCCAGCAGCTCCAGCCTGAACACTGAAGCTTTCTTT. Amino acid sequence: CASSSSLNTEAFF.

Only a few counts were recorded for this clone. The gene calls are TRBV29-1 and TRBJ2-3; 8 nucleotides agree with TRBD1. Germline V gives CDR1 SQVTM, CDR2 ANQGSEA. V lost 1 base, J lost 3 bases, and 3 bases stayed unmatched. The CDR3 length is 14 residues. In DNA, the CDR3 is TGCAGCGTTGAAGGCCGACAGGGGACAGATACGCAGTATTTT. Amino acids: CSVEGRQGTDTQYF.

V and J are TRBV5-1 and TRBJ2-2; D may be TRBD2 (6 bases). V was shortened by 0 bases and J by 6 bases, with 12 bases between the two germline ends. CDR1 is SGHRS, CDR2 YFSETQ, per germline. The CDR3 sequence is 15 residues long. DNA for the CDR3: TGCGCCAGCAGCTTGGCCGGGGGAGATGCCGGGGAGCTGTTTTTT. It yields the protein CASSLAGGDAGELFF.

This clone was detected a few times. The chain has TRBV7-9 and TRBJ2-1, with 12 bases fitting TRBD2. Trimming cost V 8 bases and J 0 bases; bases outside gene matches: 8. The CDR3 extends over 17 amino acids. Germline values: CDR1 SEHNR, CDR2 FQNEAQ (reference sequence). CDR3 in DNA: TGTGCCAGCCGGACTAGCGGGGCCGTCAGCTCCTACAATGAGCAGTTCTTC. This gives the protein CASRTSGAVSSYNEQFF. Combining the CDR3 with reference TRBV7-9 and TRBJ2-1 gives the whole variable domain DTGVSQNPRHKITKRGQNVTFRCDPISEHNRLYWYRQTLGQGPEFLTYFQNEAQLEKSRLLSDRFSAERPKGSFSTLEIQRTEQGDSAMYLCASRTSGAVSSYNEQFFGPGTRLTVL.

J is TRBJ1-1 and V is TRBV30; 7 positions agree with TRBD1. CDR1 is GTSNPN, CDR2 SVGIG, per germline (reference sequence). V was pared by 0 bases and J by 1 base, with 5 bases of the junction left unmatched. CDR3 size: 15 residues. CDR3 residues: CAWSVKGAPNTEAFF. As DNA, the CDR3 is TGTGCCTGGAGTGTTAAGGGGGCCCCGAACACTGAAGCTTTCTTT. The whole variable domain, filled in from reference TRBV30 and TRBJ1-1, reads SQTIHQWPATLVQPVGSPLSLECTVEGTSNPNLYWYRQAAGRGLQLLFYSVGIGQISSEVPQNLSASRPQDRQFILSSKKLLLSDSGFYLCAWSVKGAPNTEAFFGQGTRLTVV.

The gene calls are TRBV12-5 and TRBJ2-5; tentative D call: TRBD1 (6 bases). With 2 bases removed from V and 7 bases from J, the gap between germline ends came to 8 bases. CDR1 and CDR2 (germline): LGHNT, FRNRAP. The CDR3 is 12 residues long. CDR3 amino acids: CASGLPGVTQYF. In DNA, the CDR3 is TGTGCTAGTGGTTTGCCAGGGGTGACCCAGTACTTC.

The chain joins TRBV29-1 to TRBJ2-1, with 13 bases matching TRBD2. The V segment lost 7 bases and the J segment 7 bases; nucleotides outside the gene matches: 4. This CDR3 comprises 13 residues. CDR1 and CDR2 (germline): SQVTM, ANQGSEA. The CDR3 bases are TGCAGCGGCTCGGGACTAGCGGGGAATGAGCAGTTCTTC. This translates into CSGSGLAGNEQFF.

This clone was counted only a few times. The rearrangement links TRBV7-3 to TRBJ2-3; D gene unclear. The CDR3 totals 13 residues. Trimming took 5 bases from V and 2 from J, leaving 8 bases between them. Germline V lookup: CDR1 SGHTA, CDR2 FQGTGA. CDR3 in amino acids: CASSRRYTDTQYF. The DNA for the CDR3 is TGTGCCAGCAGCCGAAGGTACACAGATACGCAGTATTTT. The full variable domain, in which reference TRBV7-3 and TRBJ2-3 provide the parts outside the CDR3, is GAGVSQTPSNKVTEKGKYVELRCDPISGHTALYWYRQSLGQGPEFLIYFQGTGAADDSGLPNDRFFAVRPEGSVSTLKIQRTERGDSAVYLCASSRRYTDTQYFGPGTRLTVL.

This clone has only a few counts. The chain combines TRBV29-1 with TRBJ1-1; the D is unclear. This CDR3 is built from 13 residues. Deletions cut 7 bases from V and 3 bases from J, with 15 bases between. Germline CDR1 SQVTM, CDR2 ANQGSEA. The CDR3 is CSAPDAADTEAFF. The CDR3 region has the DNA TGCAGCGCCCCGGACGCGGCCGACACTGAAGCTTTCTTT.

The chain couples TRBV6-5 to TRBJ2-7; the D is unclear. The CDR3 extends over 11 amino acids. Germline V CDR1 and CDR2: MNHEY, SVGAGI. Trimming took 5 bases from V and 3 from J, leaving 5 bases between them. CDR3 DNA sequence: TGTGCCAGCAGTCGAGGCTACGAGCAGTACTTC. This codes for CASSRGYEQYF.